This TCR beta chain was identified in a study of CD8+ T cells in alopecia areata. Regarding the study as a whole: Normal scalp had lower clonality than lesional scalp, with alopecia totalis/universalis lesions showing this most strongly. Scalp specimens additionally yield sequences from normal skin's resident alphabeta T cells.

TCR sequencing used cDNA made by reverse transcription of extracted RNA. Profiling relied on immunoSEQ multiplex PCR, and the TCRdb table lists in-frame clones only, not all of them. The table has 110,000 or so clones, about 61% seen once. Germline V lookup: CDR1 SEHNR, CDR2 FQNEAQ (reference sequence). V gave up 2 bases and J gave up 4 bases; unmatched junction bases: 3. The CDR3 consists of 14 residues. The sample holds a few counts of this clone. No antigen is known for it. As to treatment: oral pan-JAK inhibitor, 5-10 mg twice daily. The sequenced sample was CD8+ T cells sorted from blood, obtained at week 4, from a patient treated with tofacitinib. The sequence was obtained from a human donor with alopecia areata. The J gene is TRBJ2-5, the V gene TRBV7-9, with 8 bases aligning to TRBD2. The CDR3 here is CASSLFAGGETQYF. The CDR3, as DNA: TGTGCCAGCAGCTTATTTGCGGGAGGAGAGACCCAGTACTTC. Combining the CDR3 with reference TRBV7-9 and TRBJ2-5 gives the whole variable domain DTGVSQNPRHKITKRGQNVTFRCDPISEHNRLYWYRQTLGQGPEFLTYFQNEAQLEKSRLLSDRFSAERPKGSFSTLEIQRTEQGDSAMYLCASSLFAGGETQYFGPGTRLLVL.